This T cell receptor beta chain was observed in a study of blood T cell repertoires in COVID-19. The overall study: There were acute and convalescent COVID-19 samples, and they came from the United States, Italy and Spain.

Method: immunoSEQ multiplex PCR; TCRdb's copy keeps in-frame clones and lacks some. The table lists about 180,000 clones, about 83% of them singletons. This CDR3 is 17 amino acids long. Germline CDR1 LNHDA, CDR2 SQIVND (reference sequence). Trimming pared 1 base from V and 8 bases from J, leaving 21 bases between. The chain joins TRBV19 to TRBJ2-1; maybe TRBD1 (6 bases). The clonotype originates from a woman between 25 and 40 years old who had recovered from COVID-19. The sample was PBMCs or T cells enriched from blood (not recorded which). The CDR3, as DNA: TGTGCCAGTAGTATAGCCCACAGGGCTCCAGCGGTCGATGAGCAGTTCTTC. It yields the protein CASSIAHRAPAVDEQFF.